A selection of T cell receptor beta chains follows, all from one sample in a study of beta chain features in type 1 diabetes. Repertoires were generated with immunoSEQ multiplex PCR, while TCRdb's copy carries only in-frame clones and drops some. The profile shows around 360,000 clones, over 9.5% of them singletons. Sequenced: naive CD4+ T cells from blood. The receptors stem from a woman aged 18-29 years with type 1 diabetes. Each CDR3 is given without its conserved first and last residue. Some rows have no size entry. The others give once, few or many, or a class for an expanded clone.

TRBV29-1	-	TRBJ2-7	SAGRGQWGEQY
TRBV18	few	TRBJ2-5	ASSRDRQETQY
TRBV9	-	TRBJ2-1	ASSVSGSSYNEQF
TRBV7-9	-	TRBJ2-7	ASSPPGQGRHEQY
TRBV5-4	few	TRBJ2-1	ASSRGGAQDNEQF
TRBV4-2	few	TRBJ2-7	ASSRGTGMSSYEQY
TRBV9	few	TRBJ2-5	ASSVGEMAHGTQY
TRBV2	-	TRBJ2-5	ASSGQTSPQETQY
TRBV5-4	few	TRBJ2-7	ASRRDSSYEQY
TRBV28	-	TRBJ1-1	ASSLVGSNTEAF
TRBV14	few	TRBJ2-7	ASSHTSSKY
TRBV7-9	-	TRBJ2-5	ASSLGGKETQY
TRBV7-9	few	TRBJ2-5	ASSVTGKETQY
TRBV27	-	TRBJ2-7	ASSLSGTSGRGNFQRY
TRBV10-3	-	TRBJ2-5	AISDMSETQY
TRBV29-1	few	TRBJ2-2	SVDSSNTGELF
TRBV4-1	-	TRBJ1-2	ASSHRTAAYGYT
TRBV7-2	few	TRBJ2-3	ASSLLSRTDTDTQY
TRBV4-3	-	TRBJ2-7	ASSQGSEVRGEQY
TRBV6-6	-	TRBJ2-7	ASSSRDSSYEQY
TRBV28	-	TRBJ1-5	ASRSGTGSNQPQH
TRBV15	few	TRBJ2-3	ATSRSFLGLAPGDTQY
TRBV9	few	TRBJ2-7	ASGRGPYEQY
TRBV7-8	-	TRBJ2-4	ASSSTSGTSGNIQY
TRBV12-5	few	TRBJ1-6	ASGLVGVDRDRRNSPLH
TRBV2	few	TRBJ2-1	ASSGGTPMYNEQF
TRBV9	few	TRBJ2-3	ASSTGLAGVIDTQY